This T cell receptor (beta chain) was found in a study of vaccination effects on CD4 cells after COVID-19. Data came from immunoSEQ multiplex PCR; TCRdb stores just in-frame clones and leaves some out. This table has around 32,000 clones, around 70% appearing once. V was trimmed by 4 bases and J by 5 bases, leaving 11 bases between them. The germline gives CDR1 SQVTM, CDR2 ANQGSEA. The CDR3 consists of 12 residues. ViraFEST assay sequencing came after antigen-specific CD4+ T cells were expanded with viral peptide pools. The culture ran for 10 days before CD4+ T cells were isolated. Subjects were given two BNT162b2 or mRNA-1273 vaccine doses. General study points: Cross-reaction with common cold coronaviruses was seen in only 1 of 255 vaccine-induced clones from healthy vaccinees.

Remarks on this clone: Its antigen remains unidentified.

The specimen comprised CD4+ T cells from PBMCs cultured with HCoV-229E spike peptides, sampled after COVID-19 vaccination. The TCR sequence derives from a human donor who received a COVID-19 vaccine. The genes are TRBV29-1 and TRBJ1-2; TRBD1 is a possible D gene (5 bases). The CDR3 DNA follows: TGCAGCGTTGGACAGCAAGATTATGGCTACACCTTC. This sequence encodes CSVGQQDYGYTF.